This TCR beta chain originates from a study of breast tumors, draining lymph nodes, adjacent tissues. Ten or more counts support this clonotype. Its matching antigen is unknown. Axillary draining lymph nodes of breast cancer patients supplied the node samples. Germline V gives CDR1 SGHVS, CDR2 FQNEAQ. The V gene lost 1 base and the J gene lost 3 bases, with 14 bases spanning the gap. The CDR3 has 16 amino acids. TCRdb re-derived calls from the multiplex PCR reads in MiXCR, one entry per CDR3 protein. Of 290,000 or so distinct CDR3 sequences in the sample, around 30% were seen once. General observations from the study: Tumor and nontumor repertoires were significantly more similar in luminal-like than in basal-like breast cancer. Data fit most tumor T cells coming from lymph node, expanding in tumor. Tumor TCR diversity was below lymph nodes but above nontumor tissue.

This rearrangement joins TRBV7-8 to TRBJ2-3; D is ambiguous. This sequence originates from a female donor with breast cancer. Some clones in this sample may be carry-over from other donors' samples. Sequenced sample: axillary lymph node tissue. CDR3 nucleotide sequence: TGTGCCAGCAGCTTAGTGGGCACACTCGAAACAGATACGCAGTATTTT. Protein sequence: CASSLVGTLETDTQYF.